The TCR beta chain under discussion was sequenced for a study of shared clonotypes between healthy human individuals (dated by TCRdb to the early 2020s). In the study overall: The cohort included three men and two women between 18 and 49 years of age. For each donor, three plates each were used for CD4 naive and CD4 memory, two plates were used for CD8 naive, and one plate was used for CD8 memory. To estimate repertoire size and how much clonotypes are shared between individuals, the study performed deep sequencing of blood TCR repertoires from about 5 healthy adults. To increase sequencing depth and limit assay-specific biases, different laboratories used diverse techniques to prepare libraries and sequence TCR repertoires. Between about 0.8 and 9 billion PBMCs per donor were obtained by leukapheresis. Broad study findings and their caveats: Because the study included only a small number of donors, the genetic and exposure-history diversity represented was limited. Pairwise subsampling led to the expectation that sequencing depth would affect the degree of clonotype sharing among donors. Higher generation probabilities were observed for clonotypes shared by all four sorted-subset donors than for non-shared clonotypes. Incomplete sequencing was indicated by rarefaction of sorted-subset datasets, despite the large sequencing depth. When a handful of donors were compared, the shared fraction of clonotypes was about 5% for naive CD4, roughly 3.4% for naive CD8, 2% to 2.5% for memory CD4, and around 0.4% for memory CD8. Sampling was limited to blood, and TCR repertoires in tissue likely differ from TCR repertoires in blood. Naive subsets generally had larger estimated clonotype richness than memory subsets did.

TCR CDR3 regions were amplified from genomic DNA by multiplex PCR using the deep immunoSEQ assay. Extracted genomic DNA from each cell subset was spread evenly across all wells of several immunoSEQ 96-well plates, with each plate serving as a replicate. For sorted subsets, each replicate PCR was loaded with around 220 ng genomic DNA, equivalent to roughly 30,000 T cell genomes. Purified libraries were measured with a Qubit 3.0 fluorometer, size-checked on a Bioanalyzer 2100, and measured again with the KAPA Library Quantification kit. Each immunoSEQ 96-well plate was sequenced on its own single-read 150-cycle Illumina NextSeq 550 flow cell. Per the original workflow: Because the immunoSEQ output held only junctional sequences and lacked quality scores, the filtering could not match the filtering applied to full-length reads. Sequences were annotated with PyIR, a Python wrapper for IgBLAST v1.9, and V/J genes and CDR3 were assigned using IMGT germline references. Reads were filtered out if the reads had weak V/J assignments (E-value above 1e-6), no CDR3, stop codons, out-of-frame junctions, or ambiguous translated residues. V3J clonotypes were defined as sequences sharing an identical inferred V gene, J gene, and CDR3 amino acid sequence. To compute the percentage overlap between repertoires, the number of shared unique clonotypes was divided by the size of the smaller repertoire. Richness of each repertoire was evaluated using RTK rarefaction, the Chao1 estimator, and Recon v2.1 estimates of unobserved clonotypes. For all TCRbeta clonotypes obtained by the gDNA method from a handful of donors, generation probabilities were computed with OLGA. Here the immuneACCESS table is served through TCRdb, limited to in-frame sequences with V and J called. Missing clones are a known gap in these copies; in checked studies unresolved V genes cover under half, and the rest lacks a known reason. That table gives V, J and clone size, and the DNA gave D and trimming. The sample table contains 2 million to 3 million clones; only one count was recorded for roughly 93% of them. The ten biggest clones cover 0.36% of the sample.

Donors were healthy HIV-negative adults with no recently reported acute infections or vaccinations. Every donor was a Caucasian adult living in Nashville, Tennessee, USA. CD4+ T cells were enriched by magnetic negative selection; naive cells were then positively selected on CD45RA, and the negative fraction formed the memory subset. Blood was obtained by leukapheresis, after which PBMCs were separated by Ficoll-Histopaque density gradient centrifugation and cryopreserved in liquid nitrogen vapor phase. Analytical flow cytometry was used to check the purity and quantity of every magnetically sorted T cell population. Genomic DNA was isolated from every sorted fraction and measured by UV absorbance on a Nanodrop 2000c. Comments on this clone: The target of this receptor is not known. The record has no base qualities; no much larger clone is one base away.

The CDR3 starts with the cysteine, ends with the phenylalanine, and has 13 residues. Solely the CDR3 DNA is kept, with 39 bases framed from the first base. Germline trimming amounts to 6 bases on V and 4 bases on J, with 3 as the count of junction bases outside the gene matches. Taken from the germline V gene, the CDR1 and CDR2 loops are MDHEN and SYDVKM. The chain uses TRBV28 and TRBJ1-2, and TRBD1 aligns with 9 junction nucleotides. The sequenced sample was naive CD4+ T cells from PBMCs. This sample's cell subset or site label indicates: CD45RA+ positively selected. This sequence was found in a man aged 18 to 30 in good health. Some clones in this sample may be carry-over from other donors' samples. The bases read TGTGCCAGCAGGACGGACAGGGGCTATGGCTACACCTTC. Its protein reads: CASRTDRGYGYTF.